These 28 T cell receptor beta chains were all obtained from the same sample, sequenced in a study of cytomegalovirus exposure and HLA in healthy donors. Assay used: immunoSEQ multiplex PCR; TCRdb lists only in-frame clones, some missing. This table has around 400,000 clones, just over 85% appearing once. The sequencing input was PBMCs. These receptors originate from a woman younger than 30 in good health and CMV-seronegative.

The CDR3 spells CASSLVASGGEETQYF. The CDR3 DNA sequence: TGTGCCAGCAGTTTAGTGGCTAGCGGGGGGGAAGAGACCCAGTACTTC. This chain links TRBV27 with TRBJ2-5; 12 bases align to TRBD2. The J segment lost 3 bases and the V segment lost 2 bases, leaving 4 bases of the junction unmatched. Germline V gene data show CDR1 as MNHEY and CDR2 as SMNVEV (reference sequence). The CDR3 length is 16 residues.

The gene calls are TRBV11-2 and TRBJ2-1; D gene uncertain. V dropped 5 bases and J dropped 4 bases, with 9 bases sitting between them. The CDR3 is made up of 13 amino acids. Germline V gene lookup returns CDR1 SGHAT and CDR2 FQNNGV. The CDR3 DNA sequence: TGTGCCAGCAGCCTCGGGTATTACAATGAGCAGTTCTTC. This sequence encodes CASSLGYYNEQFF.

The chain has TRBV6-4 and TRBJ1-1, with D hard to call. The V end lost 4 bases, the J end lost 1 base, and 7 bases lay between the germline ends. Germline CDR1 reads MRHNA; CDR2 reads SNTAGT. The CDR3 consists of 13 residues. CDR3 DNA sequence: TGTGCCAGCAGTGTTGAACAGAACACTGAAGCTTTCTTT. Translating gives CASSVEQNTEAFF.

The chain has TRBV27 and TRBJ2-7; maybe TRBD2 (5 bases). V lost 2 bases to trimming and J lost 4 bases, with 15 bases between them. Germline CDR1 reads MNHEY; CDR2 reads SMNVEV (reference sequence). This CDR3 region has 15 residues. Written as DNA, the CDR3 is TGTGCCAGCAGTTTAGGCGGGCCTAGGAGTTACGAGCAGTACTTC. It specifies CASSLGGPRSYEQYF.

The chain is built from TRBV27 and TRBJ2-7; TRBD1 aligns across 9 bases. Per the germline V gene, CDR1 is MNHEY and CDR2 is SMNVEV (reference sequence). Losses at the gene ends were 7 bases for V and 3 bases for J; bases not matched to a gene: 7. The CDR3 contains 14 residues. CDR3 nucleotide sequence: TGTGCCAGCAATCCGGGACAGGGCAACTACGAGCAGTACTTC. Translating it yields CASNPGQGNYEQYF.

CDR3 amino acids: CASSSHRLGARQPYSTDTQYF. The CDR3 DNA is TGTGCCAGCAGCTCCCACCGGTTGGGCGCCCGCCAACCCTATAGCACAGATACGCAGTATTTT. J is TRBJ2-3 and V is TRBV7-8; no definite D call. The CDR3 is 21 residues long. Germline assignment: CDR1 SGHVS and CDR2 FQNEAQ. V was trimmed by 4 bases and J by 0 bases, leaving 29 bases between them. The complete variable domain, with remaining parts taken from reference TRBV7-8 and TRBJ2-3, reads GAGVSQSPRYKVAKRGQDVALRCDPISGHVSLFWYQQALGQGPEFLTYFQNEAQLDKSGLPSDRFFAERPEGSVSTLKIQRTQQEDSAVYLCASSSHRLGARQPYSTDTQYFGPGTRLTVL.

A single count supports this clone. The DNA of the CDR3 is TGTGCCAGCAGCACAGGACAGGCGTTTAATGAAAAACTGTTTTTT. Amino acid sequence: CASSTGQAFNEKLFF. This chain joins TRBV21-1 and TRBJ1-4; TRBD1 is the table's D call, not checked against the DNA. TRBV21-1 is classified as a pseudogene. The CDR3 length is 15 residues.

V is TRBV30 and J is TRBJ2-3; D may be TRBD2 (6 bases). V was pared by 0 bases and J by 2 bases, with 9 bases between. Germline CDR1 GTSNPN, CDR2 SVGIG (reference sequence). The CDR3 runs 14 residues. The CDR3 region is CAWSVSGLTDTQYF. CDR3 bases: TGTGCCTGGAGTGTTAGCGGCCTCACAGATACGCAGTATTTT.

The CDR3 protein is CASSRGARPTSHESTQYF. As DNA, the CDR3 is TGTGCCAGCTCACGAGGTGCCCGCCCTACCTCCCACGAAAGTACGCAGTATTTT. The chain joins TRBV18 to TRBJ2-3; D gene uncertain. Trimming shortened V by 4 bases and J by 8 bases, and 28 bases separated the two germline ends. The length of the CDR3 is 18 residues. Germline CDR1 is KGHSH and CDR2 is LQKENI.

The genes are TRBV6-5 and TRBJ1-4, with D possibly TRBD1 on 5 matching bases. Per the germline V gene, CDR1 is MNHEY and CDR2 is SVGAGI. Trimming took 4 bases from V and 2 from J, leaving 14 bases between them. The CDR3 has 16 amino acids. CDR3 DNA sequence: TGTGCCAGCAGTTCAGGGATAGGCACGACTAATGAAAAACTGTTTTTT. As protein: CASSSGIGTTNEKLFF.

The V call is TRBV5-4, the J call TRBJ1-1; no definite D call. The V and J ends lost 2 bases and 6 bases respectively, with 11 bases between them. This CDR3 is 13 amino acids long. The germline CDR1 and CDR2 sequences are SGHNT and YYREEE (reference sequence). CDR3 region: CASSFGRESEAFF. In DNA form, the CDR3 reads TGTGCCAGCAGCTTCGGCCGGGAATCTGAAGCTTTCTTT. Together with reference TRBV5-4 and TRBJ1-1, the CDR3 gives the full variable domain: ETGVTQSPTHLIKTRGQQVTLRCSSQSGHNTVSWYQQALGQGPQFIFQYYREEENGRGNFPPRFSGLQFPNYSSELNVNALELDDSALYLCASSFGRESEAFFGQGTRLTVV.

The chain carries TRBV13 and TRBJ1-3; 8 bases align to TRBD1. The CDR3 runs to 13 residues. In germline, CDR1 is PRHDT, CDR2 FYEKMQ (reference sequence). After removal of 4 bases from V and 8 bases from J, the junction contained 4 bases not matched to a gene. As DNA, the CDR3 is TGTGCCAGCAGCTCGGACAGGGAGGACACCATATATTTT. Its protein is CASSSDREDTIYF.

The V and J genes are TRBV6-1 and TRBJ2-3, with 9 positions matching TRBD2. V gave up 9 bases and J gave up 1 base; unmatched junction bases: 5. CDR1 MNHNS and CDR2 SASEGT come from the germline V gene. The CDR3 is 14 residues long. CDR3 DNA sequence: TGTGCCAGTCGGATAGCGGGGGGCACAGATACGCAGTATTTT. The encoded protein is CASRIAGGTDTQYF.

The CDR3 DNA reads as TGTGCCAGCAGCCAAATCCTCTCCTCTAGCGGGGTCACCGGGGAGCTGTTTTTT. Translating it yields CASSQILSSSGVTGELFF. The V call is TRBV14, the J call TRBJ2-2; 9 positions agree with TRBD2. The CDR3 has 18 amino acids. With V trimmed by 2 bases and J by 4 bases, 11 bases remained unmatched. Germline V gene data show CDR1 as SGHDN and CDR2 as FVKESK.

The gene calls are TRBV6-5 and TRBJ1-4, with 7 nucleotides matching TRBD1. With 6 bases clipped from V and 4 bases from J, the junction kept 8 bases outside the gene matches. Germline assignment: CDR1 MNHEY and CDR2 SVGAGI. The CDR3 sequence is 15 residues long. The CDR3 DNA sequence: TGTGCCAGCAGCTACCTCCGGGACAGTAATGAAAAACTGTTTTTT. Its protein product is CASSYLRDSNEKLFF.

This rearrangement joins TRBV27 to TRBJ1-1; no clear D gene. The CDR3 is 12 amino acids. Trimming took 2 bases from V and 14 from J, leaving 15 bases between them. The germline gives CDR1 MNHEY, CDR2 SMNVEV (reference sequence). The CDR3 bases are TGTGCCAGCAGTTTAGGAGACGGAATGCTGTTCTTT. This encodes CASSLGDGMLFF.

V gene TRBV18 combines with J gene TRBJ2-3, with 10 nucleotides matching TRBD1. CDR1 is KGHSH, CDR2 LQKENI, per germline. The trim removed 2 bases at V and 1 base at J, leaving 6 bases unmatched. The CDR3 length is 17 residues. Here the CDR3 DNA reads TGTGCCAGCTCACCAGTGACAGGGGGCGGTGGCACAGATACGCAGTATTTT. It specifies CASSPVTGGGGTDTQYF.

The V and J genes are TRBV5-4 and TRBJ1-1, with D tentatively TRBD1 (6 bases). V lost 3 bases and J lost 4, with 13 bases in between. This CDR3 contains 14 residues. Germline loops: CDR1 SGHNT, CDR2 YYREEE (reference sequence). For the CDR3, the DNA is TGTGCCAGCAGCTCATTACAGGGTGGCACTGAAGCTTTCTTT. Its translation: CASSSLQGGTEAFF. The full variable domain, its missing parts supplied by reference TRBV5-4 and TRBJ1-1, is ETGVTQSPTHLIKTRGQQVTLRCSSQSGHNTVSWYQQALGQGPQFIFQYYREEENGRGNFPPRFSGLQFPNYSSELNVNALELDDSALYLCASSSLQGGTEAFFGQGTRLTVV.

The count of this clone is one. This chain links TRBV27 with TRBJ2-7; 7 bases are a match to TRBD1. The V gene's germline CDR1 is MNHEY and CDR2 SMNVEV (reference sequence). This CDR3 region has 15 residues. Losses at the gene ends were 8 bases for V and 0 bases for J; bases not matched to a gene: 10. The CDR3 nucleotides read TGTGCCAGCTTCAACAGGGGTAAAGGCTCCTACGAGCAGTACTTC. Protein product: CASFNRGKGSYEQYF.

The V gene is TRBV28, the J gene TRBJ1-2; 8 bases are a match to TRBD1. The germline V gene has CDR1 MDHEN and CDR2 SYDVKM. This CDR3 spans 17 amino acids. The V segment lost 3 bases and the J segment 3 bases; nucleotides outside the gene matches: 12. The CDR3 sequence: CASSLGGGQGDYYGYTF. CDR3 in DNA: TGTGCCAGCAGTTTGGGAGGCGGACAGGGCGATTACTATGGCTACACCTTC.

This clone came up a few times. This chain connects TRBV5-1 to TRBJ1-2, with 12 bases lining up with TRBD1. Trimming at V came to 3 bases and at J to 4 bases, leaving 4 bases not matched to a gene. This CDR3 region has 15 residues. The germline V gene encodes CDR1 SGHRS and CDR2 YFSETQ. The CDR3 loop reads CASSWGQGALYGYTF. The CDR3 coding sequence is TGCGCCAGCAGCTGGGGACAGGGGGCCCTCTATGGCTACACCTTC. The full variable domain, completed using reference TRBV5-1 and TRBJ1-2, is KAGVTQTPRYLIKTRGQQVTLSCSPISGHRSVSWYQQTPGQGLQFLFEYFSETQRNKGNFPGRFSGRQFSNSRSEMNVSTLELGDSALYLCASSWGQGALYGYTFGSGTRLTVV.

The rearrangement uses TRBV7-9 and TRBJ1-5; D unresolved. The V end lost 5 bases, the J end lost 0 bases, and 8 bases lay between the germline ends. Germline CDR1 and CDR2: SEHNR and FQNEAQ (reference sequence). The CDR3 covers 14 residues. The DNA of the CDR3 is TGTGCCAGCAGCGCGGACTATAGCAATCAGCCCCAGCATTTT. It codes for CASSADYSNQPQHF.

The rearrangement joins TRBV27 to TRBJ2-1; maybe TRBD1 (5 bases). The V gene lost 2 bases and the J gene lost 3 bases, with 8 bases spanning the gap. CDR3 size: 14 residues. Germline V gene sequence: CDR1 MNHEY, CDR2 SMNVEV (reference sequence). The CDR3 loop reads CASSLGANYNEQFF. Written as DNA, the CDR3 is TGTGCCAGCAGTTTAGGGGCCAACTACAATGAGCAGTTCTTC.

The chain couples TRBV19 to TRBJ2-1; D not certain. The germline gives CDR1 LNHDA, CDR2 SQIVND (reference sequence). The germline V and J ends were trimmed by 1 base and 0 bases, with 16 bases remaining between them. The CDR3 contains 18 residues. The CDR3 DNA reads TGTGCCAGTAGTATAGCCGATTTCTACCCGAGCTCCTACAATGAGCAGTTCTTC. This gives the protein CASSIADFYPSSYNEQFF.

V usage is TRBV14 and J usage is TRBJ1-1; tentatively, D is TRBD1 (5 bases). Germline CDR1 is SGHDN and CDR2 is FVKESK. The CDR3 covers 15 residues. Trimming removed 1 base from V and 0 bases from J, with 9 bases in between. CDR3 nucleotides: TGTGCCAGCAGCCAAGGACAGTCTATGAACACTGAAGCTTTCTTT. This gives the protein CASSQGQSMNTEAFF.

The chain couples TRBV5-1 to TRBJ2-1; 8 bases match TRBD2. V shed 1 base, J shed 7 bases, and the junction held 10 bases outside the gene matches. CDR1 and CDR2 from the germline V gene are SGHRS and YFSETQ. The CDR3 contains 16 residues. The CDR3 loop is CASSLTSGASGNEQFF. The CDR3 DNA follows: TGCGCCAGCAGCTTGACTAGCGGTGCCTCGGGGAATGAGCAGTTCTTC.

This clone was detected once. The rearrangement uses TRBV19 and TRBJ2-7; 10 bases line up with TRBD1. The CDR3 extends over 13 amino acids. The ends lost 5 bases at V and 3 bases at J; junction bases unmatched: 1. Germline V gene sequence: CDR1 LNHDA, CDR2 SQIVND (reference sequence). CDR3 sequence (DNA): TGTGCCAGTAGTGACAGGGGGCTCTACGAGCAGTACTTC. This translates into CASSDRGLYEQYF.

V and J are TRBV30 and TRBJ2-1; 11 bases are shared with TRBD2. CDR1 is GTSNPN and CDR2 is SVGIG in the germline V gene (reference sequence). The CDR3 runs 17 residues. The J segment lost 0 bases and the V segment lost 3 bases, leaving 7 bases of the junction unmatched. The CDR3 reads CAWRVGSGRGSYNEQFF. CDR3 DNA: TGTGCCTGGAGGGTGGGTAGCGGGAGGGGCTCCTACAATGAGCAGTTCTTC.